This is a list of T cell receptor beta chains from one sample in a study of OX40 agonist ivuxolimab in advanced cancers. Libraries were prepared by immunoSEQ multiplex PCR; TCRdb keeps only in-frame clonotypes and omits some of them. This table holds tens of thousands of clones, about 83% found once. The specimen comprised CD4+ or CD8+ T cells sorted from blood, sampled in a trial of the OX40 agonist ivuxolimab. These receptors were taken from an adult with an advanced solid tumor such as melanoma, head and neck, liver or kidney cancer. Both conserved end residues are part of each CDR3. D genes are given only for firm matches. Where a row states a size, it is once, few, many or the class of an expanded clone; other rows omit it.

d_call: NA
v_call: TRBV18
j_call: TRBJ2-2
clone_size: NA
cdr3_aa: CASSPLSGTSDTGELFF
cdr3_nt: TGTGCCAGCTCACCACTATCCGGGACCTCCGACACCGGGGAGCTGTTTTTT

d_call: TRBD1
v_call: TRBV10-2
j_call: TRBJ1-5
clone_size: NA
cdr3_aa: CASRTGDQPQHF
cdr3_nt: TGCGCCAGCCGGACAGGGGATCAGCCCCAGCATTTT

d_call: NA
v_call: TRBV7-8
j_call: TRBJ1-1
clone_size: NA
cdr3_aa: CASSLGVGKAFF
cdr3_nt: TGTGCCAGCAGCTTAGGGGTCGGGAAAGCTTTCTTT

d_call: NA
v_call: TRBV6-5
j_call: TRBJ1-2
clone_size: NA
cdr3_aa: CASSYGPYGYTF
cdr3_nt: TGTGCCAGCAGTTACGGGCCCTATGGCTACACCTTC

d_call: NA
v_call: TRBV4-3
j_call: TRBJ1-5
clone_size: medium-sized
cdr3_aa: CASSPRINQPQHF
cdr3_nt: TGCGCCAGCAGCCCGCGGATTAATCAGCCCCAGCATTTT

d_call: NA
v_call: TRBV10-3
j_call: TRBJ1-2
clone_size: NA
cdr3_aa: CAISEGATGNYGYTF
cdr3_nt: TGTGCCATCAGTGAGGGGGCCACAGGGAACTATGGCTACACCTTC

d_call: TRBD1
v_call: TRBV5-1
j_call: TRBJ1-2
clone_size: NA
cdr3_aa: CASSSGQGAPNGYTF
cdr3_nt: TGCGCCAGCAGCTCGGGACAGGGGGCGCCTAATGGCTACACCTTC

d_call: NA
v_call: TRBV7-2
j_call: TRBJ1-1
clone_size: few
cdr3_aa: CASSLVSSEAFF
cdr3_nt: TGTGCCAGCAGCTTAGTTTCGTCTGAAGCTTTCTTT

d_call: NA
v_call: TRBV6-1
j_call: TRBJ1-1
clone_size: once
cdr3_aa: CASSGAMAGRTEAFF
cdr3_nt: TGTGCCAGCAGTGGGGCCATGGCCGGGCGAACTGAAGCTTTCTTT

d_call: TRBD2
v_call: TRBV7-2
j_call: TRBJ2-3
clone_size: NA
cdr3_aa: CASSLGASGGAFPDTQYF
cdr3_nt: TGTGCCAGCAGCTTAGGGGCTAGCGGGGGGGCCTTTCCAGATACGCAGTATTTT

d_call: NA
v_call: TRBV18
j_call: TRBJ1-3
clone_size: NA
cdr3_aa: CASSPRETGSGNTIYF
cdr3_nt: TGTGCCAGCTCACCACGAGAAACAGGCTCTGGAAACACCATATATTTT

d_call: TRBD1
v_call: TRBV5-4
j_call: TRBJ2-7
clone_size: few
cdr3_aa: CASSLGFRDRGKVGYEQYF
cdr3_nt: TGTGCCAGCAGCTTGGGGTTCCGGGACAGGGGAAAGGTGGGCTACGAGCAGTACTTC

d_call: TRBD1
v_call: TRBV5-8
j_call: TRBJ2-2
clone_size: few
cdr3_aa: CASSSGTGDTGELFF
cdr3_nt: TGTGCCAGCAGCTCCGGGACAGGGGACACCGGGGAGCTGTTTTTT

d_call: TRBD2
v_call: TRBV18
j_call: TRBJ2-1
clone_size: NA
cdr3_aa: CASSPASGGANNEQFF
cdr3_nt: TGTGCCAGCTCACCGGCTAGCGGGGGGGCCAACAATGAGCAGTTCTTC

d_call: NA
v_call: TRBV7-6
j_call: TRBJ1-1
clone_size: NA
cdr3_aa: CASSLTGNTEAFF
cdr3_nt: TGTGCCAGCAGCTTAACCGGGAACACTGAAGCTTTCTTT

d_call: TRBD1
v_call: TRBV6-4
j_call: TRBJ2-3
clone_size: NA
cdr3_aa: CASSRDRGTDTQYF
cdr3_nt: TGTGCCAGCAGCCGGGACAGGGGGACAGATACGCAGTATTTT

d_call: TRBD1
v_call: TRBV11-3
j_call: TRBJ2-2
clone_size: NA
cdr3_aa: CASSRRQGRRTGELFF
cdr3_nt: TGTGCCAGCAGCCGAAGACAGGGGAGGAGAACCGGGGAGCTGTTTTTT

d_call: NA
v_call: TRBV13
j_call: TRBJ1-1
clone_size: NA
cdr3_aa: CASSLWNTEAFF
cdr3_nt: TGTGCCAGCAGCTTGTGGAACACTGAAGCTTTCTTT

d_call: TRBD1
v_call: TRBV9
j_call: TRBJ2-1
clone_size: NA
cdr3_aa: CASSPGQGGFGEQFF
cdr3_nt: TGTGCCAGCTCTCCAGGACAGGGAGGCTTCGGTGAGCAGTTCTTC

d_call: TRBD1
v_call: TRBV6-5
j_call: TRBJ2-5
clone_size: NA
cdr3_aa: CASSYRQGDVTQYF
cdr3_nt: TGTGCCAGCAGTTACCGACAGGGGGACGTGACCCAGTACTTC

d_call: TRBD1
v_call: TRBV5-1
j_call: TRBJ1-1
clone_size: NA
cdr3_aa: CASSLEGQGLGNTEAFF
cdr3_nt: TGCGCCAGCAGCTTGGAGGGACAGGGGTTGGGGAACACTGAAGCTTTCTTT

d_call: NA
v_call: TRBV6-5
j_call: TRBJ2-7
clone_size: few
cdr3_aa: CASSYYGQSYF
cdr3_nt: TGTGCCAGCAGTTATTATGGCCAATCCTACTTC

d_call: TRBD2
v_call: TRBV7-2
j_call: TRBJ2-1
clone_size: NA
cdr3_aa: CASSSALAGNNEQFF
cdr3_nt: TGTGCCAGCAGCAGCGCGCTAGCGGGGAACAATGAGCAGTTCTTC

d_call: NA
v_call: TRBV5-5
j_call: TRBJ2-1
clone_size: NA
cdr3_aa: CASSPGHYNEQFF
cdr3_nt: TGTGCCAGCAGCCCGGGACACTACAATGAGCAGTTCTTC

d_call: NA
v_call: TRBV18
j_call: TRBJ1-1
clone_size: NA
cdr3_aa: CASSPQGMDTEAFF
cdr3_nt: TGTGCCAGCTCACCCCAGGGCATGGACACTGAAGCTTTCTTT

d_call: NA
v_call: TRBV28
j_call: TRBJ1-6
clone_size: once
cdr3_aa: CASSLTGGYNSPLHF
cdr3_nt: TGTGCCAGCAGCCTCACCGGGGGTTATAATTCACCCCTCCACTTT

d_call: NA
v_call: TRBV5-1
j_call: TRBJ1-3
clone_size: NA
cdr3_aa: CASSASGGNSGNTIYF
cdr3_nt: TGCGCCAGCAGCGCGTCCGGGGGAAACTCTGGAAACACCATATATTTT

d_call: NA
v_call: TRBV6-6
j_call: TRBJ1-4
clone_size: once
cdr3_aa: CASSIRRNEKLFF
cdr3_nt: TGTGCCAGCTCCATTCGGAGGAATGAAAAACTGTTTTTT

d_call: TRBD1
v_call: TRBV7-8
j_call: TRBJ2-7
clone_size: NA
cdr3_aa: CASSLGGQGAREQYF
cdr3_nt: TGTGCCAGCAGCTTAGGGGGTCAGGGGGCGCGTGAGCAGTACTTC

d_call: TRBD1
v_call: TRBV10-3
j_call: TRBJ2-1
clone_size: NA
cdr3_aa: CAIRGQGVLNEQFF
cdr3_nt: TGTGCCATCAGAGGACAGGGGGTGCTCAATGAGCAGTTCTTC

d_call: NA
v_call: TRBV5-1
j_call: TRBJ2-7
clone_size: once
cdr3_aa: CASSLVAGNEQYF
cdr3_nt: TGCGCCAGCAGCTTGGTGGCCGGGAATGAGCAGTACTTC

d_call: NA
v_call: TRBV4-3
j_call: TRBJ1-6
clone_size: NA
cdr3_aa: CASSPHVGGGYNSPLHF
cdr3_nt: TGCGCCAGCAGCCCCCACGTAGGGGGAGGGTACAATTCACCCCTCCACTTT

d_call: TRBD2
v_call: TRBV18
j_call: TRBJ2-3
clone_size: NA
cdr3_aa: CASSPSLAGTDTQYF
cdr3_nt: TGTGCCAGCTCACCATCCCTAGCGGGGACAGATACGCAGTATTTT

d_call: TRBD1
v_call: TRBV2
j_call: TRBJ1-4
clone_size: NA
cdr3_aa: CASTRQGATNEKLFF
cdr3_nt: TGTGCCAGCACTAGACAGGGTGCAACTAATGAAAAACTGTTTTTT

d_call: NA
v_call: TRBV5-1
j_call: TRBJ2-2
clone_size: once
cdr3_aa: CASSLEGANTGELFF
cdr3_nt: TGCGCCAGCAGCTTGGAGGGGGCGAACACCGGGGAGCTGTTTTTT

d_call: TRBD1
v_call: TRBV2
j_call: TRBJ2-1
clone_size: few
cdr3_aa: CASSRTGGAGEQFF
cdr3_nt: TGTGCCAGCAGTCGGACAGGGGGCGCGGGGGAGCAGTTCTTC

d_call: NA
v_call: TRBV5-1
j_call: TRBJ1-2
clone_size: NA
cdr3_aa: CASSLEGFYGYTF
cdr3_nt: TGCGCCAGCAGCTTGGAGGGGTTCTATGGCTACACCTTC

d_call: NA
v_call: TRBV6-5
j_call: TRBJ2-7
clone_size: NA
cdr3_aa: CASSSPEGASYEQYF
cdr3_nt: TGTGCCAGCAGTTCGCCGGAGGGGGCGTCCTACGAGCAGTACTTC

d_call: TRBD2
v_call: TRBV7-2
j_call: TRBJ2-5
clone_size: NA
cdr3_aa: CASSSGLGGGQETQYF
cdr3_nt: TGTGCCAGCAGCTCAGGATTGGGCGGGGGGCAAGAGACCCAGTACTTC

d_call: NA
v_call: TRBV2
j_call: TRBJ2-7
clone_size: NA
cdr3_aa: CASNLGYEQYF
cdr3_nt: TGTGCCAGCAATCTAGGATACGAGCAGTACTTC

d_call: TRBD1
v_call: TRBV19
j_call: TRBJ1-5
clone_size: NA
cdr3_aa: CASSIDPGTGGQPQHF
cdr3_nt: TGTGCCAGTAGTATAGACCCAGGGACAGGGGGTCAGCCCCAGCATTTT

d_call: TRBD2
v_call: TRBV27
j_call: TRBJ2-5
clone_size: NA
cdr3_aa: CASSFQTSRETQYF
cdr3_nt: TGTGCCAGCAGTTTCCAGACTAGCAGAGAGACCCAGTACTTC

d_call: NA
v_call: TRBV5-5
j_call: TRBJ1-2
clone_size: NA
cdr3_aa: CASSPEGGRYYGYTF
cdr3_nt: TGTGCCAGCAGCCCCGAAGGGGGGCGTTACTATGGCTACACCTTC

d_call: NA
v_call: TRBV18
j_call: TRBJ2-1
clone_size: NA
cdr3_aa: CASSPAIGTINEQFF
cdr3_nt: TGTGCCAGCTCACCAGCGATCGGGACAATTAATGAGCAGTTCTTC

d_call: NA
v_call: TRBV7-9
j_call: TRBJ1-3
clone_size: NA
cdr3_aa: CASSLTGTTGGTIYF
cdr3_nt: TGTGCCAGCAGCTTAACCGGGACAACCGGTGGCACCATATATTTT

d_call: NA
v_call: TRBV7-3
j_call: TRBJ2-3
clone_size: once
cdr3_aa: CASSTSTRNTQYF
cdr3_nt: TGTGCCAGCAGCACATCGACTAGAAATACGCAGTATTTT

d_call: NA
v_call: TRBV19
j_call: TRBJ2-2
clone_size: NA
cdr3_aa: CASRGSRNTGELFF
cdr3_nt: TGTGCCAGTAGGGGGTCTCGGAACACCGGGGAGCTGTTTTTT

d_call: NA
v_call: TRBV5-1
j_call: TRBJ1-4
clone_size: NA
cdr3_aa: CASRLRGIATNEKLFF
cdr3_nt: TGCGCCAGCAGATTAAGGGGGATTGCAACTAATGAAAAACTGTTTTTT

d_call: TRBD1
v_call: TRBV9
j_call: TRBJ1-2
clone_size: NA
cdr3_aa: CASRNTGAGGYTF
cdr3_nt: TGTGCCAGCAGAAACACAGGGGCTGGTGGCTACACCTTC

d_call: TRBD2
v_call: TRBV6-5
j_call: TRBJ2-7
clone_size: NA
cdr3_aa: CASKISGAGSYEQYF
cdr3_nt: TGTGCCAGCAAGATTAGCGGGGCGGGCTCCTACGAGCAGTACTTC

d_call: NA
v_call: TRBV19
j_call: TRBJ2-1
clone_size: once
cdr3_aa: CASSPPDLRSSYNEQFF
cdr3_nt: TGTGCCAGTAGCCCCCCGGACCTACGGAGCTCCTACAATGAGCAGTTCTTC

d_call: NA
v_call: TRBV5-6
j_call: TRBJ1-2
clone_size: NA
cdr3_aa: CASSLPGQSYGYTF
cdr3_nt: TGTGCCAGCAGCTTGCCCGGGCAGAGCTATGGCTACACCTTC

d_call: NA
v_call: TRBV5-4
j_call: TRBJ2-7
clone_size: NA
cdr3_aa: CASSSRDVSYEQYF
cdr3_nt: TGTGCCAGCAGCAGCCGGGACGTCAGCTACGAGCAGTACTTC

d_call: NA
v_call: TRBV7-7
j_call: TRBJ2-3
clone_size: NA
cdr3_aa: CASSLGFPPDTQYF
cdr3_nt: TGTGCCAGCAGCTTAGGGTTCCCCCCAGATACGCAGTATTTT

d_call: NA
v_call: TRBV6-5
j_call: TRBJ2-3
clone_size: few
cdr3_aa: CASSRERGATNTQYF
cdr3_nt: TGTGCCAGCAGTAGGGAAAGGGGGGCCACAAATACGCAGTATTTT

d_call: NA
v_call: TRBV7-3
j_call: TRBJ1-6
clone_size: NA
cdr3_aa: CASRQNKNSPLHF
cdr3_nt: TGTGCCAGCAGACAAAATAAGAATTCACCCCTCCACTTT

d_call: NA
v_call: TRBV7-2
j_call: TRBJ2-7
clone_size: NA
cdr3_aa: CASSQQGRDYEQYF
cdr3_nt: TGTGCCAGCAGTCAGCAGGGGCGAGACTACGAGCAGTACTTC

d_call: NA
v_call: TRBV27
j_call: TRBJ1-6
clone_size: NA
cdr3_aa: CASSLGQGKINSPLHF
cdr3_nt: TGTGCCAGCAGTTTAGGGCAGGGGAAAATTAATTCACCCCTCCACTTT

d_call: TRBD2
v_call: TRBV6-6
j_call: TRBJ2-1
clone_size: NA
cdr3_aa: CASIPSGVDEQFF
cdr3_nt: TGTGCCAGCATACCTAGCGGGGTCGATGAGCAGTTCTTC